This TCR beta chain was found in a study of blood T cell repertoires in COVID-19. CDR1 is LNHDA and CDR2 is SQIVND in the germline V gene (reference sequence). Trimming shortened V by 7 bases and J by 0 bases, and 12 bases separated the two germline ends. The CDR3 consists of 15 residues. TCRdb keeps only in-frame clones here, not all; method: immunoSEQ multiplex PCR. Of roughly 110,000 clones in the sample, about 80% were seen once. Sequenced sample: peripheral blood. The V call is TRBV19, the J call TRBJ2-2; D perhaps matches TRBD1 (6 bases). The origin of this receptor is a man aged 70-80 years with acute or convalescent COVID-19. The CDR3 spells CASTSTGSNTGELFF. CDR3 in DNA: TGTGCCAGTACCTCAACAGGGTCGAACACCGGGGAGCTGTTTTTT. Variable domain in full (rest from reference TRBV19 and TRBJ2-2): DGGITQSPKYLFRKEGQNVTLSCEQNLNHDAMYWYRQDPGQGLRLIYYSQIVNDFQKGDIAEGYSVSREKKESFPLTVTSAQKNPTAFYLCASTSTGSNTGELFFGEGSRLTVL.